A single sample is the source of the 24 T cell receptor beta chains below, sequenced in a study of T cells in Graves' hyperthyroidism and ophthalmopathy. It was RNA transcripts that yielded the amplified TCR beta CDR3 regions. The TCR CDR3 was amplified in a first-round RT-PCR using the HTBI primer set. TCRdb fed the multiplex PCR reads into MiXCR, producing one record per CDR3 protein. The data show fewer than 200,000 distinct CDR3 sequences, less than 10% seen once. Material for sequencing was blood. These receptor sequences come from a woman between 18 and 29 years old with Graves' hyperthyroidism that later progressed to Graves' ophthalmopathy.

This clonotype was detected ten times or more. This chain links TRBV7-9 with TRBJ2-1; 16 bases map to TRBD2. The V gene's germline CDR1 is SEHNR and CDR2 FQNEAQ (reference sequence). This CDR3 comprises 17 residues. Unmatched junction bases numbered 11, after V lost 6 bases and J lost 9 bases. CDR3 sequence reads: CASRLPGTSGGAPEQFF. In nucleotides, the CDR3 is TGTGCCAGCAGACTTCCCGGGACTAGCGGGGGGGCCCCTGAGCAGTTCTTC.

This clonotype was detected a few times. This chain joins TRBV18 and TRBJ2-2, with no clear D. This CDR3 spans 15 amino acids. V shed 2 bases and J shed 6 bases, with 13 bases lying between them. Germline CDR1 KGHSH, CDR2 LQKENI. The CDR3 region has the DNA TGTGCCAGCTCACCAAGAGACAAGATCGCCGGGGAGCTGTTTTTT. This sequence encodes CASSPRDKIAGELFF.

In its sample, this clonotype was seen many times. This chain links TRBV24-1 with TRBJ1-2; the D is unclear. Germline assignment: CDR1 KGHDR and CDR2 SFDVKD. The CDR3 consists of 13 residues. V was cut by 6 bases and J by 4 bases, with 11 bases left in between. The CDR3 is CATSSQSFYGYTF. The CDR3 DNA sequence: TGTGCCACCAGTTCACAGAGTTTCTATGGCTACACCTTC.

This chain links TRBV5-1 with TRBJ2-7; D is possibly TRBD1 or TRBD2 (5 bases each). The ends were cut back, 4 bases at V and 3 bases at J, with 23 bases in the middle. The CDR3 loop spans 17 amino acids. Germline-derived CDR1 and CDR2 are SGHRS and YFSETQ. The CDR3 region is CASSLDTGTLSLYEQYF. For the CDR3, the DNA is TGCGCCAGCAGCCTGGATACCGGGACCCTATCCCTCTACGAGCAGTACTTC. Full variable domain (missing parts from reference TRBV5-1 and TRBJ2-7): KAGVTQTPRYLIKTRGQQVTLSCSPISGHRSVSWYQQTPGQGLQFLFEYFSETQRNKGNFPGRFSGRQFSNSRSEMNVSTLELGDSALYLCASSLDTGTLSLYEQYFGPGTRLTVT.

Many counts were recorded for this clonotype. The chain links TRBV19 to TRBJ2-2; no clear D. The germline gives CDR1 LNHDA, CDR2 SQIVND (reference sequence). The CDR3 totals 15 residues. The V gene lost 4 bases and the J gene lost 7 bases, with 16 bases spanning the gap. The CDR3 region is CASSSLRVIGGELFF. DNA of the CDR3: TGTGCCAGTAGTAGTCTTCGGGTGATAGGCGGGGAGCTGTTTTTT.

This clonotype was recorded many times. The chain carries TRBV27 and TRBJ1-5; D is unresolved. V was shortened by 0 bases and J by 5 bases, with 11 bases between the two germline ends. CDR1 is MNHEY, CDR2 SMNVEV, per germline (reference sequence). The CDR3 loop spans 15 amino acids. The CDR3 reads CASSLSPAGDQPQHF. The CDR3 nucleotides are TGTGCCAGCAGTTTATCCCCCGCCGGAGATCAGCCCCAGCATTTT.

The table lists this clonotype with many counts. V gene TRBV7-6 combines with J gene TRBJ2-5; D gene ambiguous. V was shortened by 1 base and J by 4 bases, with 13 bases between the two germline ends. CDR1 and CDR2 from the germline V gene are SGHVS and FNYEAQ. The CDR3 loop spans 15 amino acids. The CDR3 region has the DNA TGTGCCAGCAGCTTAGAATTCGGCGAGACAGAGACCCAGTACTTC. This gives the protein CASSLEFGETETQYF.

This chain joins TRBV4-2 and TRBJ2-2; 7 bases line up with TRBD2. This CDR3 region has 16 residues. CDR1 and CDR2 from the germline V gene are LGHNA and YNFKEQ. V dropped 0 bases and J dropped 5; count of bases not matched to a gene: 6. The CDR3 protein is CASSQDNGGGTGELFF. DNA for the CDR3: TGTGCCAGCAGCCAAGATAATGGGGGGGGAACCGGGGAGCTGTTTTTT.

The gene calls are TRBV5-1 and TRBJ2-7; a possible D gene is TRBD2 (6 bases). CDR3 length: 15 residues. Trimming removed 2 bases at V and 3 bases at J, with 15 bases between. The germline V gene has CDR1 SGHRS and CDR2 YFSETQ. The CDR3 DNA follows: TGCGCCAGCAGCTTAACGTCCGGGGACTTCTACGAGCAGTACTTC. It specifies CASSLTSGDFYEQYF.

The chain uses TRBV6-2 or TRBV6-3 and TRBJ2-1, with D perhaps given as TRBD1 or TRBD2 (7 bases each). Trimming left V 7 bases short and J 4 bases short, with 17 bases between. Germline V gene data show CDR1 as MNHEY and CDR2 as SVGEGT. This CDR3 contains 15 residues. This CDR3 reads CASNRGGGGYNEQFF. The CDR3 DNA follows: TGTGCCAGCAACAGAGGGGGCGGGGGATACAATGAGCAGTTCTTC.

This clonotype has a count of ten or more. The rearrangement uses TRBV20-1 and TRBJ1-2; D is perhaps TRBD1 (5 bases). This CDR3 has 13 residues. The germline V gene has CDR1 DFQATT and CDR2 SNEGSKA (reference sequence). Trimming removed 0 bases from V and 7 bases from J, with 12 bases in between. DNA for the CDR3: TGCAGTGCTAGAGATGGGACCTATTTTGGCTACACCTTC. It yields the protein CSARDGTYFGYTF.

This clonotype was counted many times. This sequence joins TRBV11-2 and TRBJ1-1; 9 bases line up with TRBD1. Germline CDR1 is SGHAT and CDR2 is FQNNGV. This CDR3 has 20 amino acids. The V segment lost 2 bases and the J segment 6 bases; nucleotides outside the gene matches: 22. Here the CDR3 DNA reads TGTGCCAGCAGCTTATACCGGGCCATGTGGGGACAGGGTACTTTTCCTGAAGCTTTCTTT. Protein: CASSLYRAMWGQGTFPEAFF.

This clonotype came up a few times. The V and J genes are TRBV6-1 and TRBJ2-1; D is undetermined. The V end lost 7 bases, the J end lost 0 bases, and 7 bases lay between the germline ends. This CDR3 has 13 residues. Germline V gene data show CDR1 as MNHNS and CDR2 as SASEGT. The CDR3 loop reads CASTRSSYNEQFF. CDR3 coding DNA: TGTGCCAGCACCCGGAGCTCCTACAATGAGCAGTTCTTC.

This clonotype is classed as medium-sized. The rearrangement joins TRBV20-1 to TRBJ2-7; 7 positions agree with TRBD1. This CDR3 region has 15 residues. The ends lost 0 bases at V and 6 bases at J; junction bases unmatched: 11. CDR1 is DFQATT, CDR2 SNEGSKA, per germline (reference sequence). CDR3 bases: TGCAGTGCTAGAGATATTAGGGGGCTAGACGTCGAGCAGTACTTC. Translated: CSARDIRGLDVEQYF.

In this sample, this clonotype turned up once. The CDR3 region has the DNA TGTGCCAGCAGCTTACGGGGAAACACCGGGGAGCTGTTTTTT. As protein: CASSLRGNTGELFF. The chain combines TRBV7-3 with TRBJ2-2, with D possibly TRBD2 on 5 matching bases. CDR1 and CDR2 (germline): SGHTA, FQGTGA. This CDR3 comprises 14 residues. Between the trimmed V and J ends, which lost 2 bases and 2 bases, there was a span of 6 bases.

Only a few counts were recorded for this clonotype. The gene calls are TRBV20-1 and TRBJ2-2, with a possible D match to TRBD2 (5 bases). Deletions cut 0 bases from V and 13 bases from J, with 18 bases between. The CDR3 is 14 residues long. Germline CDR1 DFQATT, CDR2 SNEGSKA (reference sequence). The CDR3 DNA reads TGCAGTGCTAGAGATCTAGCTGTCCGAACGGGGCTGTTTTTT. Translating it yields CSARDLAVRTGLFF.

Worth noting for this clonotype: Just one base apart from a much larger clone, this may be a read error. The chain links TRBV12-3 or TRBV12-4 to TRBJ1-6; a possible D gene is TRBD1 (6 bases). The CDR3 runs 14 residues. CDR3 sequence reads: CASRTGVGNSPPHF. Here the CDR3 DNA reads TGTGCCAGCAGGACAGGTGTCGGAAATTCACCCCCCCACTTT.

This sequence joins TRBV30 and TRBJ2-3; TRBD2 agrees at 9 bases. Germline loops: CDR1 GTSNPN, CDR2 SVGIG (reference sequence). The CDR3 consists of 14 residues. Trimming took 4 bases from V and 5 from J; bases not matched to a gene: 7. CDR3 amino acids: CAWKQRGVVDTQYF. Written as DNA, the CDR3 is TGTGCCTGGAAACAGCGGGGGGTGGTAGATACGCAGTATTTT.

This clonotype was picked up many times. This CDR3 is CASSQDRAGYTEAFF. CDR3 in DNA: TGTGCCAGCAGCCAGGACAGGGCTGGTTACACTGAAGCTTTCTTT. The chain is built from TRBV27 and TRBJ1-1; 8 positions agree with TRBD1. The CDR3 is 15 residues long. Germline-derived CDR1 and CDR2 are MNHEY and SMNVEV (reference sequence). Unmatched junction bases numbered 9, after V lost 6 bases and J lost 3 bases.

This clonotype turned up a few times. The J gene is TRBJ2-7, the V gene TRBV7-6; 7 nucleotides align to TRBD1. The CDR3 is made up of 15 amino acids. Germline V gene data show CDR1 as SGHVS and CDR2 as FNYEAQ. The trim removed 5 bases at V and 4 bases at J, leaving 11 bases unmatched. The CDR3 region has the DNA TGTGCCAGCAGCCCCTTTGAGGGGGCAGGGTACGAGCAGTACTTC. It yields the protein CASSPFEGAGYEQYF.

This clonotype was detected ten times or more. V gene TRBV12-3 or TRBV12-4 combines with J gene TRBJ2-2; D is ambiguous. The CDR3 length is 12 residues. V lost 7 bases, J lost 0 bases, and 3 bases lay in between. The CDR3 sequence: CASTSNTGELFF. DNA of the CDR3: TGTGCCAGCACCTCGAACACCGGGGAGCTGTTTTTT.

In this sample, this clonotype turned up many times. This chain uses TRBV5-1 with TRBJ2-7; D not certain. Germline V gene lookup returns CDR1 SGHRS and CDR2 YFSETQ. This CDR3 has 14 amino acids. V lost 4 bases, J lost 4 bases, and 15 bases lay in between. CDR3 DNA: TGCGCCAGCAGCCTGGGATCACCAGATTACGAGCAGTACTTC. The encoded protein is CASSLGSPDYEQYF. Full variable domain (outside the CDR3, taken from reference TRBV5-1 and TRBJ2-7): KAGVTQTPRYLIKTRGQQVTLSCSPISGHRSVSWYQQTPGQGLQFLFEYFSETQRNKGNFPGRFSGRQFSNSRSEMNVSTLELGDSALYLCASSLGSPDYEQYFGPGTRLTVT.

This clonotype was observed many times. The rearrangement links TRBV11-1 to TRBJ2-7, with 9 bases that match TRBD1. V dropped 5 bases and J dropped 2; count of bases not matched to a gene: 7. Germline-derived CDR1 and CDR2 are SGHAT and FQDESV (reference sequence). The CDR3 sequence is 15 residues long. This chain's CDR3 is CASSRTGTGPYEQYF. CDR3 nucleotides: TGTGCCAGCAGCCGAACCGGGACAGGGCCCTACGAGCAGTACTTC. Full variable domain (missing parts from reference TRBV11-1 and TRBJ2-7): EAEVAQSPRYKITEKSQAVAFWCDPISGHATLYWYRQILGQGPELLVQFQDESVVDDSQLPKDRFSAERLKGVDSTLKIQPAELGDSAMYLCASSRTGTGPYEQYFGPGTRLTVT.

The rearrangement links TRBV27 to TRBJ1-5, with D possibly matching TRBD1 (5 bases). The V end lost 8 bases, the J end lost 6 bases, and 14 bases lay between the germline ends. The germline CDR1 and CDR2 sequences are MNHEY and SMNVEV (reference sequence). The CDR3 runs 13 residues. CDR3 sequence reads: CASGIGAVQPQHF. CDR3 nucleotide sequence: TGTGCCAGCGGGATAGGGGCAGTTCAGCCCCAGCATTTT.